This T cell receptor beta chain is drawn from a study of T cell responses to AZD1222 COVID-19 vaccine. Study conclusions and caveats: White British people made up most donors, females outnumbered males, and clonal diversity was possibly underestimated. Nearly half of the spike-specific TCRs reportedly recognize variant regions that carry no mutations. CD4 TCRs linked to vaccination spanned spike, dominating at 160-218 and 743-854.

Points on this clone: Its antigen is not known.

Profiling relied on immunoSEQ multiplex PCR, and the TCRdb table lists in-frame clones only, not all of them. The sample holds about 120,000 clones, over 75% seen once. CDR3 length: 16 amino acids. The genes are TRBV12-2 and TRBJ1-1. TRBV12-2 is termed a pseudogene. The input for sequencing was peripheral blood, taken on day 0 of AZD1222 vaccination. The sequence was obtained from an adult in good health. CDR3 coding DNA: TGTGCAAGTCGCTTCGAATCTCGGGGCCTGAACACTGAAGCTTTCTTT. Protein: CASRFESRGLNTEAFF.